This T cell receptor (beta chain) was sequenced for a study of the immune and genomic landscape of osteosarcoma (dated by TCRdb to about 2020). Study-level background: A total of under 50 pediatric and adult patients with high-grade osteosarcoma made up the overall cohort, and the median age at diagnosis was approximately 25 years (range about 5-81). Poor-risk disease was overrepresented in the cohort, as 73% of patients had an unfavorable pathologic response to standard therapy and about 68% were deceased. In the overall cohort, 45% to 65% of patients were male, and 75% to 85% had localized disease at diagnosis. TCR sequencing results were integrated with transcriptome, protein array and immunostaining data to characterize the osteosarcoma immunogenomic landscape. The goal of the study was to explain why immune checkpoint inhibitors show limited clinical activity in osteosarcoma. The study profiled osteosarcoma specimens with whole genome, RNA and T-cell receptor sequencing plus immunohistochemistry and reverse phase protein arrays to define immunogenic potential. A few patients contributed two samples from the same tumor site.

About this clone: The antigen it recognizes is unknown. The sample holds no much larger clone one base away, and base qualities are not on file.

The tumors sampled were post-treatment primary, local recurrence and metastasis specimens taken from patients with a poor prognosis. TCR beta chain CDR3 regions were immunosequenced with the ImmunoSEQ Assay (Adaptive Biotechnologies). Per the source publication's procedure: TCRB rearrangements, read counts, read proportions and gene usage were exported through the ImmunoSEQ Analyzer platform. T-cell clonality was calculated from productive rearrangements as 1 minus Pielou's evenness. In the clonal space homeostasis analysis, clonotypes were binned as rare, small, medium, large or hyperexpanded (0.01 to 1 of the repertoire). TCR productive clonality was compared across immune clusters C1, C2 and C3 using the Wilcoxon rank sum test. TCRdb took over this immuneACCESS table, retaining in-frame rearrangements with V and J assigned. Such tables are incomplete; in checked studies, under half of the missing clones stem from an unresolved V gene, and the remainder is unexplained. V, J and clone size are taken as reported in that table, and D and trimming were inferred from the DNA itself. The sample records some 490 clones, around 70% of which are singletons. The ten largest account for less than 25% of the sample.

Findings and caveats that apply to the study as a whole: Overall, productive TCR clonality was low, with a mean of 0.09 and a maximum of 0.3, which suggests limited clonal expansion of T cells. Although TCR productive clonality was higher in the immune-hot C3 cluster than in the cold C1 cluster, TCR productive clonality was still low overall. Alongside the frozen tumor specimens, matched blood was collected from only a couple of patients. In five cases a single hyperexpanded clone dominated the repertoire, and each of those five cases had fewer than 100 T-cell clonotypes. The clonality benchmarks were taken from external normal skin and healthy peripheral blood data instead of from matched normal tissue. Sample size was not determined by any statistical method, because osteosarcoma is rare and every possible sample was collected.

Unmatched junction bases come to 16, with V trimmed by 2 bases and J by 4 bases. The CDR3 runs 18 amino acids, cysteine and phenylalanine included. Only the CDR3 DNA is retained, 54 bases long and in frame from the first base. As encoded in the germline V gene, CDR1 is LGHNT while CDR2 is FRNRAP. Sample: osteosarcoma tumor tissue from the lung. The TCR comes from a human donor with osteosarcoma. The rearranged segments are TRBV12-5 and TRBJ2-5, with 7 middle bases fitting TRBD1. The DNA is TGTGCTAGTGGTTTGCCAACCCCGTCCGGGACAGTAGTAGAGACCCAGTACTTC. Translated, this gives CASGLPTPSGTVVETQYF.